These 9 T cell receptor beta chains came from one sample sequenced in a study of T-cell reconstitution after alpha-beta-depleted transplantation in children. Researchers prepared the TCRbeta library using unique molecular identifiers, the study reports. MiXCR was run by TCRdb on the PCR reads, yielding one entry per CDR3 protein. The sample yields about 980,000 distinct CDR3 sequences, around 30% seen once. Sample: PBMCs, mostly from graft donor cells, taken 360 days after TCRalphabeta/CD19-depleted stem cell transplant. Receptors were obtained from a boy in the first two years of life who had a stem cell transplant for SCID, so the T cells may come from the graft donor.

This clonotype was found once. The chain is built from TRBV12-3 or TRBV12-4 and TRBJ1-1, with D unclear. The CDR3 runs 14 residues. The V end was cut by 1 base, the J end by 1 base, with 7 bases between. DNA of the CDR3: TGTGCCAGCAGTTTAGAGTTCCCGAACACTGAAGCTTTCTTT. This encodes CASSLEFPNTEAFF.

The chain uses TRBV9 and TRBJ2-2; tentative D call: TRBD2 (5 bases). The CDR3 covers 16 residues. Between the trimmed V and J ends, which lost 3 bases and 0 bases, there was a span of 12 bases. In germline, CDR1 is SGDLS, CDR2 YYNGEE. CDR3 sequence: CASSASRRSNTGELFF. CDR3 bases: TGTGCCAGCAGCGCCTCTAGGAGGTCGAACACCGGGGAGCTGTTTTTT.

This clonotype was found a few times. This chain links TRBV7-6 with TRBJ2-5; a weak D match, TRBD2 (6 bases). Trimming stripped 5 bases from V and 1 base from J, with 11 bases between. This CDR3 spans 14 amino acids. Germline V gene sequence: CDR1 SGHVS, CDR2 FNYEAQ. This chain's CDR3 is CASSPGLLQETQYF. As DNA, the CDR3 is TGTGCCAGCAGCCCGGGACTTCTCCAAGAGACCCAGTACTTC.

The chain combines TRBV4-2 with TRBJ2-3; D unresolved. Germline CDR1 and CDR2: LGHNA and YNFKEQ. This CDR3 has 15 residues. The V end was cut by 1 base, the J end by 1 base, with 9 bases between. CDR3 in DNA: TGTGCCAGCAGCCAAGTGGAACTCCGCACAGATACGCAGTATTTT. Its translation is CASSQVELRTDTQYF.

This clonotype was recorded many times. This chain connects TRBV5-1 to TRBJ2-3, with D unresolved. V was clipped by 0 bases and J by 4 bases, with 9 bases between them. The CDR3 is 14 amino acids. In germline, CDR1 is SGHRS, CDR2 YFSETQ. CDR3 in amino acids: CASSLEAVPDTQYF. The CDR3, as DNA: TGCGCCAGCAGCTTGGAGGCGGTACCAGATACGCAGTATTTT.

The chain uses TRBV7-9 and TRBJ2-7; D tentatively fits TRBD1 or TRBD2 (6 bases each). Trimming left V 2 bases short and J 6 bases short, with 17 bases between. The CDR3 sequence is 15 residues long. Germline CDR1 and CDR2: SEHNR and FQNEAQ (reference sequence). This CDR3 reads CASSLRGTPACEQYF. In DNA, the CDR3 is TGTGCCAGCAGCTTACGGGGGACACCCGCATGCGAGCAGTACTTC.

This clonotype has a handful of counts. V and J are TRBV10-2 and TRBJ2-1, with 12 bases lining up with TRBD2. With V trimmed by 5 bases and J by 6 bases, 11 bases remained unmatched. Germline V gives CDR1 WSHSY, CDR2 SAAADI. CDR3 size: 17 residues. CDR3: CASSLSVGLAGRNEQFF. Written as DNA, the CDR3 is TGCGCCAGCAGTCTCTCGGTAGGACTAGCGGGGCGCAATGAGCAGTTCTTC.

This clonotype was seen only a few times. The chain combines TRBV20-1 with TRBJ2-7, with TRBD2 matching 8 bases. CDR1 is DFQATT, CDR2 SNEGSKA, per germline (reference sequence). This CDR3 has 15 amino acids. With V trimmed by 3 bases and J by 0 bases, 7 bases remained unmatched. CDR3: CSASVGGASSYEQYF. CDR3 in DNA: TGCAGTGCTAGCGTCGGGGGGGCGTCCTCCTACGAGCAGTACTTC.

The CDR3 reads CASRDGDRGSTEAFF. The CDR3, as DNA: TGTGCCAGCAGGGACGGGGACAGGGGTTCGACTGAAGCTTTCTTT. V usage is TRBV12-3 or TRBV12-4 and J usage is TRBJ1-1, with 10 positions matching TRBD1. This CDR3 has 15 amino acids. Trimming cost V 6 bases and J 5 bases; bases outside gene matches: 9.